This TCR beta chain appears in the sequencing data of a study of neurological immune-mediated disorders. Overall study findings and caveats: Falling below healthy controls, multiple sclerosis showed the least TCR clonal expansion, while HTLV-1-associated myelopathy showed the most.

This clonotype turned up a few times. Its specificity is unknown. The cDNA was generated by 5'RACE with 10-nucleotide random UMIs. TCRdb called the 5' RACE reads again in MiXCR, with one record for every CDR3 protein. In the table there are 15,000 or so distinct CDR3 sequences, under 15% of which are singletons. CDR1 is MNHEY and CDR2 is SVGAGI in the germline V gene. Between the trimmed V and J ends, which lost 6 bases and 3 bases, there was a span of 18 bases. The CDR3 has 16 residues. Input material: PBMCs. The gene calls are TRBV6-5 and TRBJ2-1; D might be TRBD2 (5 bases). This clonotype originated in a man between 60 and 70 years old with HTLV-1-associated myelopathy (HAM/TSP). The CDR3 here is CASSSTLAGFYNEQFF. CDR3 DNA: TGTGCCAGCAGCTCAACTCTAGCTGGGTTCTACAATGAGCAGTTCTTC.